Listed below are T cell receptor beta chains from one sample, sequenced in a study of CD8 T cells in ankylosing spondylitis. TCRdb reprocessed the 5' RACE reads with MiXCR, giving one entry per CDR3 protein. The data show tens of thousands of distinct CDR3 sequences, 11% seen once. Sequencing was done on a sample of blood, either unsorted or a sorted T cell fraction (not recorded which). These receptor sequences come from a male donor with ankylosing spondylitis or in good health (not recorded which). Each CDR3 is given with its conserved first and last residue. Each record gives: V gene, J gene, clone size, D gene, CDR3 protein, CDR3 DNA. The D gene is left open where the match is weak. A row's size may be missing; if present it is once, few, many or a size class.

>TRBV5-1|TRBJ1-4|many|.
CASSPTGPATNEKLFF
TGCGCCAGCAGCCCTACAGGGCCCGCAACTAATGAAAAACTGTTTTTT
>TRBV15|TRBJ1-2|.|.
CATSRDYQGWNTF
TGTGCCACCAGCAGAGATTATCAGGGTTGGAACACCTTC
>TRBV5-1|TRBJ2-1|many|TRBD2
CASSLGLAGNEQFF
TGCGCCAGCAGCTTGGGACTAGCGGGGAATGAGCAGTTCTTC
>TRBV7-9|TRBJ1-1|.|TRBD1
CASSMGQGFTEAFF
TGTGCCAGCAGCATGGGACAGGGTTTTACTGAAGCTTTCTTT
>TRBV4-2|TRBJ2-3|many|TRBD1
CASSPETGSDTQYF
TGTGCCAGCAGCCCAGAGACAGGGTCAGATACGCAGTATTTT
>TRBV2|TRBJ1-2|.|TRBD1
CASSYDRAANYGYTF
TGTGCCAGCAGTTATGACAGGGCAGCTAACTATGGCTACACCTTC
>TRBV20-1|TRBJ2-7|many|TRBD2
CSETPGLGNYEQYF
TGCAGCGAAACCCCGGGACTAGGAAACTACGAGCAGTACTTC
>TRBV7-8|TRBJ2-6|few|.
CASSLKSGANVLTF
TGTGCCAGCAGCTTAAAGTCTGGGGCCAACGTCCTGACTTTC
>TRBV25-1|TRBJ1-1|many|.
CASSPRAGANTEAFF
TGTGCCAGCAGTCCCAGGGCGGGGGCTAACACTGAAGCTTTCTTT
>TRBV7-8|TRBJ1-4|.|TRBD1
CASSLAPRGPEKLFF
TGTGCCAGCAGCTTAGCGCCCAGGGGGCCTGAAAAACTGTTTTTT
>TRBV5-1|TRBJ2-7|many|.
CASSLGGIRDRSYEQYF
TGCGCCAGCAGCTTGGGTGGAATTAGGGATCGGTCCTACGAGCAGTACTTC
>TRBV10-3|TRBJ2-5|many|.
CAISESQGQETQYF
TGTGCCATCAGTGAGTCACAGGGCCAAGAGACCCAGTACTTC
>TRBV12-3/TRBV12-4|TRBJ2-7|.|TRBD1
CASILGQGSYEQYF
TGTGCCAGCATCCTGGGACAGGGGTCCTACGAGCAGTACTTC
>TRBV5-6|TRBJ2-3|few|.
CASSSQAAQYF
TGTGCCAGCAGCTCACAGGCTGCGCAGTATTTT
>TRBV5-5|TRBJ2-7|many|.
CASSLNEIITYEQYF
TGTGCCAGCAGCTTAAACGAGATCATTACCTACGAGCAGTACTTC
>TRBV2|TRBJ1-1|many|.
CASIPGGVRTEAFF
TGTGCCAGCATTCCAGGAGGAGTACGGACTGAAGCTTTCTTT
>TRBV20-1|TRBJ2-1|.|.
CSARDPVGGYNEQFF
TGCAGTGCTAGAGATCCGGTTGGCGGATACAATGAGCAGTTCTTC
>TRBV3-1|TRBJ2-2|many|.
CASSRVGVATGELFF
TGTGCCAGCAGCCGGGTCGGGGTTGCGACCGGGGAGCTGTTTTTT
>TRBV4-2|TRBJ2-2|.|.
CASSHTPGTWGTGELFF
TGTGCCAGCAGCCATACACCGGGGACGTGGGGGACCGGGGAGCTGTTTTTT
>TRBV5-1|TRBJ1-2|.|.
CASSLRGDYGYTF
TGCGCCAGCAGCTTGCGGGGGGACTATGGCTACACCTTC
>TRBV20-1|TRBJ2-7|many|.
CSDGQSYEQYF
TGCAGTGACGGACAGTCCTACGAGCAGTACTTC
>TRBV3-1|TRBJ1-6|many|.
CASSRTEQVDSPLHF
TGTGCCAGCAGCCGAACAGAGCAGGTCGATTCACCCCTCCACTTT
>TRBV5-1|TRBJ2-3|many|.
CASSLGGPQAAQYF
TGCGCCAGCAGCTTGGGCGGCCCTCAAGCTGCGCAGTATTTT
>TRBV5-1|TRBJ2-3|many|.
CASTRLGTDTQYF
TGCGCCAGCACCCGGCTCGGGACAGATACGCAGTATTTT
>TRBV12-3/TRBV12-4|TRBJ2-2|many|.
CASSPGLAGTGELFF
TGTGCCAGCAGCCCGGGACTGGCGGGCACCGGGGAGCTGTTTTTT
>TRBV5-1|TRBJ1-2|many|.
CASSFNTGGVYGYTF
TGCGCCAGCAGCTTCAACACGGGAGGCGTCTATGGCTACACCTTC
>TRBV7-2|TRBJ2-3|.|.
CASSRSGRLTDTQYF
TGTGCCAGCAGTCGTTCTGGCAGGCTCACAGATACGCAGTATTTT
>TRBV12-3/TRBV12-4|TRBJ1-1|.|.
CASTRGAANTEAFF
TGTGCCAGCACCCGGGGGGCAGCGAACACTGAAGCTTTCTTT
>TRBV27|TRBJ2-7|many|TRBD1
CASSYGTGVSYEQYF
TGTGCCAGCAGTTATGGGACAGGGGTCTCCTACGAGCAGTACTTC
>TRBV5-1|TRBJ1-2|many|.
CASSLDGGAYGYTF
TGCGCCAGCAGCTTGGATGGCGGGGCCTATGGCTACACCTTC
>TRBV19|TRBJ2-5|.|.
CASKRGGAETQYF
TGTGCCAGTAAACGAGGTGGCGCAGAGACCCAGTACTTC
>TRBV5-1|TRBJ2-7|many|.
CASRDSYEQYF
TGCGCCAGCAGGGATTCCTACGAGCAGTACTTC
>TRBV24-1|TRBJ2-3|many|.
CATSDFLDSGKKTQYF
TGTGCCACCAGTGATTTTCTGGACAGCGGAAAGAAAACGCAGTATTTT
>TRBV5-1|TRBJ2-2|many|.
CASSLGQALGELFF
TGCGCCAGCAGCTTGGGACAGGCGTTAGGGGAGCTGTTTTTT
>TRBV24-1|TRBJ2-1|.|TRBD2
CATRPGGGDNGQFF
TGTGCCACCAGGCCTGGCGGGGGGGATAATGGGCAGTTCTTC
>TRBV12-3/TRBV12-4|TRBJ1-5|many|TRBD1
CASSDISTGGTNQPQHF
TGTGCCAGCAGCGATATTTCTACAGGGGGAACCAATCAGCCCCAGCATTTT
>TRBV7-2|TRBJ1-2|.|.
CASSPRSNYGYTF
TGTGCCAGCAGCCCCCGAAGCAACTATGGCTACACCTTC
>TRBV6-5|TRBJ2-5|many|TRBD1
CASSYNFDSETGGETQYF
TGTGCCAGCAGTTACAATTTCGACTCTGAAACAGGGGGAGAGACCCAGTACTTC
>TRBV30|TRBJ2-7|.|.
CAWSVNHAYEQYF
TGTGCCTGGAGTGTAAATCATGCCTACGAGCAGTACTTC
>TRBV20-1|TRBJ2-5|many|.
CSAISESDGFFKETQYF
TGCAGTGCTATCTCAGAATCGGACGGATTCTTTAAAGAGACCCAGTACTTC
>TRBV28|TRBJ1-2|many|.
CASSIAGRAYGYTF
TGTGCCAGCAGCATCGCGGGGAGGGCCTATGGCTACACCTTC
>TRBV20-1|TRBJ2-7|.|TRBD1
CSAPGDRDDYEQYF
TGCAGTGCTCCCGGGGACAGGGACGACTACGAGCAGTACTTC
>TRBV20-1|TRBJ2-3|many|.
CSPLKFTDTQYF
TGCAGTCCTCTCAAATTCACAGATACGCAGTATTTT
>TRBV5-1|TRBJ2-3|.|TRBD1
CASSSKGQWAGDTQYF
TGCGCCAGCAGCTCGAAGGGACAGTGGGCCGGAGATACGCAGTATTTT
>TRBV11-2|TRBJ1-3|few|.
CASSLGGTGRNTIYF
TGTGCCAGCAGCTTAGGTGGTACAGGGAGAAACACCATATATTTT
>TRBV4-2|TRBJ1-5|few|.
CASSQGRANQPQHF
TGTGCCAGCAGCCAAGGACGGGCAAATCAGCCCCAGCATTTT
>TRBV5-6|TRBJ2-3|many|TRBD2
CASSYGLAGYTQYF
TGTGCCAGCAGCTACGGACTAGCGGGTTATACGCAGTATTTT
>TRBV7-9|TRBJ2-7|many|.
CASSLLDEQYF
TGTGCCAGCAGCCTACTCGACGAGCAGTACTTC
>TRBV6-4|TRBJ1-1|medium-sized|.
CASRGTVNTEAFF
TGTGCCAGCAGAGGGACGGTGAACACTGAAGCTTTCTTT
>TRBV20-1|TRBJ1-2|many|.
CSATPWKTGVYGYTF
TGCAGTGCTACCCCGTGGAAGACAGGCGTCTATGGCTACACCTTC
>TRBV7-2|TRBJ1-1|.|.
CASNNDRKTEAFF
TGTGCCAGCAACAATGACAGGAAGACTGAAGCTTTCTTT
>TRBV29-1|TRBJ1-1|many|.
CSTLSNTEAFF
TGCAGCACCCTCTCGAACACTGAAGCTTTCTTT
>TRBV2|TRBJ2-1|.|TRBD2
CASSEREGPSYNEQFF
TGTGCCAGCAGTGAGAGGGAGGGACCCTCCTACAATGAGCAGTTCTTC
>TRBV20-1|TRBJ1-1|many|TRBD1
CSARGRQGTFSEAFF
TGCAGTGCTAGAGGCCGACAGGGAACATTTTCTGAAGCTTTCTTT